These T cell receptor beta chains were read from a single sample in a study of blood T cell repertoires in COVID-19. TCRdb's copy holds only in-frame clones and misses some; the assay was immunoSEQ multiplex PCR. In the table there are around 200,000 clones, 90% of which are singletons. Specimen: peripheral blood. These receptor sequences come from a man between 50 and 59 years old with acute or convalescent COVID-19. The CDR3 runs from the conserved cysteine through the conserved F or W. The D gene is left open where the match is weak. A row's size may be missing; if present it is once, few, many or a size class.

abundance: -; j_gene: TRBJ1-1; v_gene: TRBV10-2; d_gene: TRBD1; CDR3aa: CASTWTGPNTEAFF; CDR3nt: TGCGCCAGCACCTGGACAGGGCCGAACACTGAAGCTTTCTTT
abundance: -; j_gene: TRBJ2-3; v_gene: TRBV4-3; d_gene: -; CDR3aa: CASSQDPSRYLGTDTQYF; CDR3nt: TGCGCCAGCAGCCAAGATCCCTCTCGGTACCTCGGCACAGATACGCAGTATTTT
abundance: -; j_gene: TRBJ2-5; v_gene: TRBV7-6; d_gene: TRBD1; CDR3aa: CASSLLAAGQGAGETQYF; CDR3nt: TGTGCCAGCAGCTTATTGGCGGCGGGGCAGGGGGCAGGAGAGACCCAGTACTTC
abundance: -; j_gene: TRBJ2-2; v_gene: TRBV6-2/TRBV6-3; d_gene: TRBD2; CDR3aa: CASSYLAGTGELFF; CDR3nt: TGTGCCAGCAGTTATTTAGCGGGAACGGGGGAGCTGTTTTTT
abundance: -; j_gene: TRBJ1-2; v_gene: TRBV12-3/TRBV12-4; d_gene: -; CDR3aa: CASTPGGAGYTF; CDR3nt: TGTGCCAGCACTCCCGGGGGGGCTGGCTACACCTTC
abundance: -; j_gene: TRBJ2-2; v_gene: TRBV27; d_gene: -; CDR3aa: CASSTRDIHTGELFF; CDR3nt: TGTGCCAGCAGTACCCGGGACATACACACCGGGGAGCTGTTTTTT
abundance: -; j_gene: TRBJ1-4; v_gene: TRBV4-2; d_gene: -; CDR3aa: CASSGTIKPNEKLFF; CDR3nt: TGTGCCAGCAGCGGGACTATCAAGCCCAATGAAAAACTGTTTTTT
abundance: -; j_gene: TRBJ2-4; v_gene: TRBV3-1/TRBV3-2; d_gene: -; CDR3aa: CASSQRGSKNIQYF; CDR3nt: TGTGCCAGCAGCCAAAGGGGTTCCAAAAACATTCAGTACTTC
abundance: -; j_gene: TRBJ1-1; v_gene: TRBV20-1; d_gene: TRBD1; CDR3aa: CGGTGWTEAFF; CDR3nt: TGCGGGGGGACAGGGTGGACTGAAGCTTTCTTT
abundance: few; j_gene: TRBJ2-1; v_gene: TRBV28; d_gene: TRBD2; CDR3aa: CASILTSGYNEQFF; CDR3nt: TGTGCCAGCATCTTAACTAGCGGCTACAATGAGCAGTTCTTC
abundance: -; j_gene: TRBJ1-1; v_gene: TRBV21-1; d_gene: -; CDR3aa: CASSKAGTGRVNTEAFF; CDR3nt: TGTGCCAGCAGCAAAGCCGGGACAGGGAGGGTGAACACTGAAGCTTTCTTT